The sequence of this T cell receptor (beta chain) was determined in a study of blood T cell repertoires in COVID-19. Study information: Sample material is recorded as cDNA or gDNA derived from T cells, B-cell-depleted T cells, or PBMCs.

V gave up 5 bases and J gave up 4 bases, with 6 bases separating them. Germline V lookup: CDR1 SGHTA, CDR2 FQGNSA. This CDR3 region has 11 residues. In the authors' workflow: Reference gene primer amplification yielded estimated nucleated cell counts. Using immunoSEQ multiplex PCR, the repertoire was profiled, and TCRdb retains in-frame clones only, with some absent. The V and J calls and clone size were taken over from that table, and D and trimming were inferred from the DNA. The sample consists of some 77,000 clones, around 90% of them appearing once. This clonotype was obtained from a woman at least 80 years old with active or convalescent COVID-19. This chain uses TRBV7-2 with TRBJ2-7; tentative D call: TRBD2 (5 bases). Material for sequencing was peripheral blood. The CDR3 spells CASSREYEQYF. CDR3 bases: TGTGCCAGCAGCCGGGAATACGAGCAGTACTTC.